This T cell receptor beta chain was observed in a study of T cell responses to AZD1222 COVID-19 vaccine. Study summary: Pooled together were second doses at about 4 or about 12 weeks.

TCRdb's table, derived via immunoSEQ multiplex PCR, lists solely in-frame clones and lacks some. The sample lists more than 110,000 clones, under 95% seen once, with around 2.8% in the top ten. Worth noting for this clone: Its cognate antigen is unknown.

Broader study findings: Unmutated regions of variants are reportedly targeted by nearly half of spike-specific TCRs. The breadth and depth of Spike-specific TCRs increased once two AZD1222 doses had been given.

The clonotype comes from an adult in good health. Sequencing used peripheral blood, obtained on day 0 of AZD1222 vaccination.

CDR3 region: CASSLGRPISTDTQYF. CDR3 DNA sequence: TGTGCCAGCAGCTTGGGGAGACCCATAAGCACAGATACGCAGTATTTT. The gene calls are TRBV5-4 and TRBJ2-3; D is unresolved. Germline values: CDR1 SGHNT, CDR2 YYREEE (reference sequence). V lost 0 bases, J lost 0 bases, and 11 bases lay in between. The CDR3 is made up of 16 amino acids.